One and the same sample provided the 14 T cell receptor beta chains below, sequenced in a study of tumor and adjacent non-tumor tissue in lung cancer (dated by TCRdb to between 2017 and 2018). Library method: multiplex PCR. The sequencer was an Illumina HiSeq 2500. TCRbeta libraries were constructed through three rounds of nested PCR with primers (Table S4) according to protocols modified from ARM-PCR. Using fastp trimming at Q25 and MiXCR clonotype assembly, TCRdb reanalyzed the public sequencing data and kept in-frame beta chains. Each record represents a unique CDR3 protein, reported with the most common genes and DNA among its rows. The sample profile shows 98,000 or so distinct CDR3 sequences; about 80% of them were found once. Together, the top ten hold about 29% of the sample. Bulk unsorted tissue served as the source for RNA extraction, and RNA quality was assessed using a NanoDrop ND-1000 and an Agilent 2100. The normal lung samples consisted of distant non-tumor tissue collected more than 3 cm from the tumor edge.

Sequences were obtained from distant non-tumor lung tissue. These receptors all come from a man between 60 and 70 years old with small cell lung cancer.

As concerns this clonotype: The final CDR3 position lacks the conserved phenylalanine or tryptophan, pointing to a likely read error. Here the CDR3 reads CASSYSIWGLADNEQFL. DNA of the CDR3: TGTGCCAGCAGTTACTCGATCTGGGGACTCGCTGACAATGAGCAGTTCCTC. The chain is built from TRBV6-5 and TRBJ2-1, with D tentatively TRBD2 (6 bases). V was clipped by 0 bases and J by 5 bases, with 17 bases between them. CDR1 and CDR2 (germline): MNHEY, SVGAGI. The CDR3 is made up of 17 amino acids.

Comment on this clonotype: A read error is likely, as this CDR3 ends without the conserved phenylalanine or tryptophan. The J gene is TRBJ2-1, the V gene TRBV4-1, with 13 bases lining up with TRBD2. The CDR3 has 19 residues. Germline V gene sequence: CDR1 MGHRA, CDR2 YSYEKL. The CDR3 coding sequence is TGCGCCGGCAGCCAAGATGTAGTGACTAGCGGGAGGCGCTACAATGAGCAGTTCCTC. Its protein is CAGSQDVVTSGRRYNEQFL.

A word on this clonotype: The junction does not match germline at one end; this may be a read error. The CDR3 DNA is TGTGCCAGCAGCTTAGCTTCCTGGGAGCTGTTGTTT. Its translation: CASSLASWELLF. The chain links TRBV11-2 to TRBJ2-2, with D perhaps matching TRBD2 (5 bases). CDR3 length equals 12 residues. Per germline, CDR1 SGHAT and CDR2 FQNNGV. Variable domain in full (rest from reference TRBV11-2 and TRBJ2-2): EAGVAQSPRYKIIEKRQSVAFWCNPISGHATLYWYQQILGQGPKLLIQFQNNGVVDDSQLPKDRFSAERLKGVDSTLKIQPAKLEDSAVYLCASSLASWELLFGEGSRLTVL.

The gene calls are TRBV11-2 and TRBJ2-1; no firm D call. Germline CDR1 is SGHAT and CDR2 is FQNNGV. Trimming took 2 bases from V and 11 from J, leaving 16 bases between them. The CDR3 totals 14 residues. CDR3 loop: CASSLRPSYSKQFF. The CDR3 region has the DNA TGTGCCAGCAGCTTAAGACCCTCCTACAGCAAGCAGTTCTTC. Combining the CDR3 with reference TRBV11-2 and TRBJ2-1 gives the whole variable domain EAGVAQSPRYKIIEKRQSVAFWCNPISGHATLYWYQQILGQGPKLLIQFQNNGVVDDSQLPKDRFSAERLKGVDSTLKIQPAKLEDSAVYLCASSLRPSYSKQFFGPGTRLTVL.

The chain links TRBV5-4 to TRBJ2-5; 12 nucleotides align to TRBD2. Germline CDR1 SGHNT, CDR2 YYREEE (reference sequence). V was clipped by 0 bases and J by 9 bases; unmatched bases: 15. CDR3 length: 18 residues. The CDR3 coding sequence is TGTGCCAGCAGCTTGGCCGGCCCCTTGGGACTAGCGGGTGAGGCCCAGTACTTC. Encoded protein: CASSLAGPLGLAGEAQYF.

On this clonotype: One end of the junction fails to match germline, which may point to a read error. This chain uses TRBV12-3 or TRBV12-4 with TRBJ2-5, with unresolved D. The CDR3 extends over 12 amino acids. In DNA form, the CDR3 reads TGTACCAGCAGTTCTGGAGTAAAGACCCAATACTTC. Its translation: CTSSSGVKTQYF.

Turning to this clonotype: Its ends do not fully match the called genes, so a read error is possible. The CDR3 region is CASSLTDGNYGYTF. In nucleotides, the CDR3 is TGTGCCAGCAGTCTTACGGACGGTAACTATGGCTACACTTTC. The rearrangement joins TRBV12-3 or TRBV12-4 to TRBJ1-2; D is uncertain. The CDR3 runs 14 residues.

Remarks on this clonotype: A junction boundary mismatches the germline segment, possibly from a read error. The chain combines TRBV11-3 with TRBJ2-2; 7 bases are shared with TRBD2. This CDR3 is built from 16 residues. The germline CDR1 and CDR2 sequences are SGHNT and YENEEA. The CDR3 nucleotides are TGTCTCAGCAGGTTAACCGCGGGAGTGGTCACCTGGGAGCTGTTTTTT. Protein sequence: CLSRLTAGVVTWELFF.

Remarks on this clonotype: This sequence may be a read error, since a much larger clone differs from it by one base. J is TRBJ2-1 and V is TRBV7-8, with TRBD2 matching over 11 bases. From germline, CDR1 is SGHVS and CDR2 FQNEAQ. This CDR3 is 15 amino acids long. The trim removed 3 bases at V and 9 bases at J, leaving 7 bases unmatched. The CDR3 coding sequence is TGTGCCAGCAGCTTGCAACTAGCGGGAGTAATTGAGCAGTTCTTC. Its translation is CASSLQLAGVIEQFF.

On this clonotype itself: The CDR3 does not end in the conserved phenylalanine or tryptophan, so this is likely a read error. The DNA is left out, because the CDR3 cannot be placed on it with certainty; the CDR3 is given as TCRdb lists it. This CDR3 is CASSLEAGVNEHFY. This chain uses TRBV11-2 with TRBJ2-1; TRBD2, the D gene given by the table, was not confirmed from the DNA. 14 amino acids form the CDR3, both terminal residues included. Germline V gene lookup returns CDR1 SGHAT and CDR2 FQNNGV.

Concerning this clonotype: An end of the junction does not agree with germline; a read error may underlie this. The chain uses TRBV4-2 and TRBJ2-7; no clear D. The CDR3 is 14 amino acids. Germline V gives CDR1 LGHNA, CDR2 YNFKEQ. The CDR3 DNA reads TGTGCCAACAGCCAAGATGGGAAGCTGGTCGAGCAGTACTTC. It is translated as CANSQDGKLVEQYF.

As regards this clonotype: The junction differs from germline at one of its ends, possibly a read error. The gene calls are TRBV24-1 and TRBJ1-5; D is perhaps TRBD1 (6 bases). Germline CDR1 KGHDR, CDR2 SFDVKD. There are 12 residues in the CDR3. The CDR3 nucleotides are TGCGCCACCAATACAGGGAATCAGCCCCAGCATTTT. This encodes CATNTGNQPQHF.

In regard to this clonotype: Given a much more abundant clone one base away, this may be a read error. The chain joins TRBV12-3 or TRBV12-4 to TRBJ2-2; 10 nucleotides align to TRBD1. This CDR3 has 16 amino acids. DNA of the CDR3: TGTGCCAGCAGTTCGCCGGGACAGGGGAAGGCCGGGGAGCTGCTTTTT. Translated: CASSSPGQGKAGELLF.

On this clonotype itself: A junction boundary mismatches the germline segment, possibly from a read error. CDR3 DNA sequence: TGTGCCAGCATCTTTCGATGGGGATACTATGGGTACACCTTC. Protein sequence: CASIFRWGYYGYTF. This chain links TRBV5-6 with TRBJ1-2, with no clear D. The CDR3 consists of 14 residues. Germline V CDR1 and CDR2: SGHDT, YYEEEE.